This T cell receptor (beta chain) was captured by sequencing in a study of graft-versus-host responses after intestinal transplantation (dated by TCRdb to the early 2020s). Turning to the overall study: Multivisceral, liver-intestinal, or isolated intestinal transplants were received by the recipients. Rather than going through the commercial service, samples from three later patients were sequenced in-house on an Illumina MiSeq and processed with MiXCR. Bulk TCR-beta CDR3 sequencing was used to track graft-versus-host and host-versus-graft alloreactive T cell clones in the graft, circulation and bone marrow after intestinal transplantation. Every recipient was given anti-thymocyte globulin induction, then maintenance tacrolimus and steroids for two to three years. A peak of at least 4% donor T cells among recipient peripheral blood mononuclear cells was the definition used for donor T cell macrochimerism. To identify alloreactive clones, pre-transplant mixed lymphocyte reaction products were sequenced and then compared with unstimulated pre-transplant donor and recipient T cells. Of the 20 to 25 intestinal transplant recipients enrolled in the cohort, one of whom was a retransplant, a few patients without pretransplant specimens were excluded. General study outcomes and caveats: The conclusions were limited by the relatively low number and heterogeneity of the intestinal transplant patients. In the allografts of patients with donor T cell macrochimerism, GvH to HvG T cell clonal ratios were high. Early after transplant, peak levels of circulating GvH clones were associated with declines in HvG clones. GvH clones were detected in recipient bone marrow, and some of these GvH clones were observed earlier in ileal mucosa or blood, consistent with an intestinal mucosal origin.

The method behind the library was the immunoSEQ multiplex PCR assay. For most patients, genomic DNA was isolated using the Qiagen DNeasy Blood and Tissue Kit and was shipped frozen to Adaptive Biotechnologies for TCR sequencing. Adaptive Biotechnologies carried out high-throughput TCR-beta CDR3 sequencing of genomic DNA for most patients. In the authors' own workflow: Adaptive's ImmunoSEQ software supplied the TCR sequencing data for 18 patients, while MiXCR and VDJtools were used to process three other patients. To correct CD4 versus CD8 sorting errors, sequences present in both subsets at a frequency ratio below 5:1 were removed. CDR3 nucleotide sequences shared by donor and recipient were removed because the origin of these sequences could not be assigned. At least 2-fold expansion over unstimulated cells and a minimum CFSE-low frequency of 0.002% (template counts) or 0.001% (read counts) were required for clones to be classified as alloreactive. A clone was considered mappable if detected in the sequenced pre-transplant spleen, lymph node, or MLR CFSE-low populations of the donor or recipient. The cumulative frequency of alloreactive clones was calculated as a percentage of all sequences, weighted by copy number. TCRdb provides this immuneACCESS table in a form limited to in-frame rearrangements. Some clones are lacking; in checked studies, under half of them reflect an unresolved V gene, and why the rest are absent is not known. The V and J calls and clone size come from that table; D and trimming were worked out from the DNA. This sample comprises some 82,000 clones, roughly 91% of them detected only once. The ten largest clones represent under 9.5% of the sample.

To note about this clone: Its antigen is currently not known. Qualities for individual bases were not recorded, and no much larger clone is one base off.

The sample's time point, from its label and the paper: cells obtained before transplantation from donor or recipient. CD3+CD4+ and CD3+CD8+ populations were FACS-sorted from unstimulated pre-transplant donor and recipient cells taken from spleen or lymph nodes. A distance of 16 bases separates the germline ends of V and J, which lose 1 base and 3 bases respectively. The germline V gene encodes CDR1 MGHRA and CDR2 YSYEKL. From cysteine to phenylalanine, the CDR3 is 16 amino acids long. Of all the DNA, just the CDR3 is kept, 48 bases in frame from base 1. The chain couples TRBV4-1 to TRBJ2-7; the D gene lacks a confident call. The source is a human donor who was the organ donor for an intestinal transplant. The specimen was unstimulated CD8+ T cells sorted from spleen or lymph node cells, collected before transplant. The CDR3 protein: CASSQGDAAFIYEQYF. At the DNA level, the sequence is TGCGCCAGCAGCCAAGGGGATGCAGCTTTTATCTACGAGCAGTACTTC.